Shown below are 8 T cell receptor beta chains from a single sample sequenced in a study of neurological immune-mediated disorders. Regarding time point: longitudinal time-point 1 (baseline). TCRdb re-analysed the 5' RACE reads in MiXCR, keeping a single row per CDR3 protein. The data contain around 49,000 distinct CDR3 sequences, less than 12% of them singletons. The sequenced sample was PBMCs. The receptor source for this set is a woman in her forties in good health.

The table lists this clonotype with many counts. This chain connects TRBV20-1 to TRBJ2-3, with D possibly matching TRBD2 (6 bases). V was clipped by 2 bases and J by 0 bases, with 12 bases between them. The CDR3 sequence is 15 residues long. Germline assignment: CDR1 DFQATT and CDR2 SNEGSKA (reference sequence). The CDR3 loop reads CSARMRGASTDTQYF. DNA for the CDR3: TGCAGTGCTAGAATGCGGGGTGCTAGCACAGATACGCAGTATTTT.

This clonotype was counted many times. The gene calls are TRBV9 and TRBJ1-5, with a possible D match to TRBD1 (5 bases). V gave up 2 bases and J gave up 6 bases, with 15 bases separating them. The CDR3 is 15 amino acids. Germline V gives CDR1 SGDLS, CDR2 YYNGEE. CDR3: CASSVGRGGGQPQHF. Written as DNA, the CDR3 is TGTGCCAGCAGCGTGGGGAGGGGAGGAGGTCAGCCCCAGCATTTT.

Ten or more counts support this clonotype. The genes are TRBV10-3 and TRBJ1-1, with 7 bases fitting TRBD1. With 7 bases clipped from V and 0 bases from J, the junction kept 2 bases outside the gene matches. CDR1 is ENHRY and CDR2 is SYGVKD in the germline V gene. The CDR3 contains 13 residues. The CDR3 loop reads CAIMGTVNTEAFF. The CDR3 DNA sequence: TGTGCCATCATGGGGACAGTGAACACTGAAGCTTTCTTT.

There are many counts of this clonotype. This chain uses TRBV5-1 with TRBJ2-7; D is possibly TRBD1 (7 bases). This CDR3 has 14 residues. Germline lookup yields CDR1 SGHRS and CDR2 YFSETQ. The V end lost 3 bases, the J end lost 3 bases, and 13 bases lay between the germline ends. The CDR3 is CASSSGDSHYEQYF. The DNA for the CDR3 is TGCGCCAGCAGCTCGGGGGACAGCCACTACGAGCAGTACTTC.

This clonotype has more than one count but fewer than ten. The chain uses TRBV7-2 and TRBJ2-3, with D possibly TRBD1 on 5 matching bases. Per germline, CDR1 SGHTA and CDR2 FQGNSA. CDR3 length equals 12 residues. The V end was cut by 7 bases, the J end by 2 bases, with 7 bases between. Written as DNA, the CDR3 is TGTGCCAGCACCAGGGACACAGATACGCAGTATTTT. Its protein product is CASTRDTDTQYF.

A note on this clonotype: A much larger clone differs by one base, so this may be a read error. This chain links TRBV5-1 with TRBJ2-3; the match to TRBD1 covers 10 bases. This CDR3 is 16 amino acids long. Germline-derived CDR1 and CDR2 are SGHRS and YFSETQ. DNA for the CDR3: TGCGCCAACAGCTTGGCAGGGGACAGGGGTGCGGATACGCAGTATTTT. Its translation is CANSLAGDRGADTQYF.

This clonotype was recorded at least ten times. The rearrangement uses TRBV7-9 and TRBJ2-5; 7 nucleotides align to TRBD2. This CDR3 spans 15 amino acids. V dropped 5 bases and J dropped 9; count of bases not matched to a gene: 15. CDR1 SEHNR and CDR2 FQNEAQ come from the germline V gene (reference sequence). CDR3 protein: CASSVNPSGLGAQYF. The CDR3 DNA reads as TGTGCCAGCAGCGTGAACCCTAGCGGACTGGGTGCCCAGTACTTC.

Only a few counts were recorded for this clonotype. This may come from a read error, since a much larger clone is one base off. The chain joins TRBV6-2 or TRBV6-3 to TRBJ2-5; D assignment may be TRBD1 or TRBD2 (5 bases each). Looked up from germline, CDR1 is MNHEY and CDR2 is SVGEGT. The CDR3 spans 12 residues. The CDR3 here is CASSLLKGTHYF. CDR3 nucleotides: TGTGCCAGCAGCCTACTCAAGGGGACCCACTACTTC.